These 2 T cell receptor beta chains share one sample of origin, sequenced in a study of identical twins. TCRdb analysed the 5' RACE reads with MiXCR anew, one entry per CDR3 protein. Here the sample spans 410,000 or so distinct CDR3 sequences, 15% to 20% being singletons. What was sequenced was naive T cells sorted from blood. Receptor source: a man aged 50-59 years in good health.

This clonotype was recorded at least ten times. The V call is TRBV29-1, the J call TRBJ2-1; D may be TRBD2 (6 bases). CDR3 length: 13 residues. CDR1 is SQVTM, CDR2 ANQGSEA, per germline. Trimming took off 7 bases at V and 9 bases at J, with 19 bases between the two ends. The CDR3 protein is CSGGVSRVGEQFF. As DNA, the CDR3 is TGCAGCGGGGGGGTCTCGAGGGTCGGTGAGCAGTTCTTC.

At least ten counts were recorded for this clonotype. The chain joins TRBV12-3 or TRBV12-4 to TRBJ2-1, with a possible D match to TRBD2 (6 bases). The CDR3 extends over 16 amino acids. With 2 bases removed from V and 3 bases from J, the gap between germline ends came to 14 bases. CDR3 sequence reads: CASSLFMGGVYNEQFF. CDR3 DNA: TGTGCCAGCAGTTTATTTATGGGCGGGGTCTACAATGAGCAGTTCTTC.